The text below deals with one TCR beta chain. Its cognate antigen is unknown. Trimming left V 3 bases short and J 6 bases short, with 16 bases between. The CDR3 loop spans 15 amino acids. Germline V gives CDR1 SNHLY, CDR2 FYNNEI. The entry originates in a study of beta chain features in type 1 diabetes. Broader study findings: Compared to healthy donors, patients appeared to have naive, central memory and Treg TCRB repertoires that were more alike.

All of the isolated RNA was reverse transcribed, so expressed TCRB transcripts were sequenced. Some clones are missing from TCRdb's copy, which holds only in-frame ones; the method was immunoSEQ multiplex PCR. Of some 500,000 clones listed, approximately 10% are singletons. This rearrangement joins TRBV2 to TRBJ2-3; the D gene is possibly TRBD2 (6 bases). The sequencing input was naive CD4+ T cells from blood. The clonotype comes from a woman aged 18 to 35 in good health. CDR3 protein: CASSDGGRISDTQYF. Written as DNA, the CDR3 is TGTGCCAGCAGTGATGGTGGGAGGATTAGCGATACGCAGTATTTT.